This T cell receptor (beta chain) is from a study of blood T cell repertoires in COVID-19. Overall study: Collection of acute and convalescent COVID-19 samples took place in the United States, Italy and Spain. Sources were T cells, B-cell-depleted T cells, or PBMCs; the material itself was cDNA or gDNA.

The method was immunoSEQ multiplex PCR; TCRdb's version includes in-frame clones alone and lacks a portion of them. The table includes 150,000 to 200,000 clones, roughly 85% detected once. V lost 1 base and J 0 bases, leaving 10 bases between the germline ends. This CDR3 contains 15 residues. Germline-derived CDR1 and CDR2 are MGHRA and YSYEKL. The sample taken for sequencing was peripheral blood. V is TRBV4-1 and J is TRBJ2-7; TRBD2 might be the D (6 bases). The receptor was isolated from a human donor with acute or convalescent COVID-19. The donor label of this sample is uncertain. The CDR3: CASSQVDGSSYEQYF. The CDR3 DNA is TGCGCCAGCAGCCAAGTTGACGGGAGCTCCTACGAGCAGTACTTC.